These 31 T cell receptor beta chains originate from one sample sequenced in a study of yellow fever vaccine responses in identical twins (dated by TCRdb to between 2018 and 2020). Library method: RT-PCR. For sequencing, an Illumina HiSeq 2500 was employed. TCRdb took the public reads, trimmed them with fastp at Q25, ran MiXCR for clone calling and kept in-frame beta chains. Under each unique CDR3 protein, matching rows form one entry showing the most common genes and DNA. This sample holds about 1,700 distinct CDR3 sequences; about 87% were observed only once. Of the sample, 5.7% is held by the ten largest clones. Sequenced here: T cells from blood (PBMCs), unsorted or a sorted subset (not recorded which), sampled before or after yellow fever vaccination (not recorded which). The receptors were sampled from a young woman who received the yellow fever vaccine. Donor details come from another sample of the same person, matched by shared clones.

This chain links TRBV11-2 with TRBJ2-3, with D possibly matching TRBD1 (5 bases). V was pared by 3 bases and J by 2 bases, with 6 bases between. Germline V gene data show CDR1 as SGHAT and CDR2 as FQNNGV. The CDR3 runs to 13 residues. The CDR3 region has the DNA TGTGCCAGCAGCTTGGGGCCCACAGATACGCAGTATTTT. It is translated as CASSLGPTDTQYF.

The gene calls are TRBV2 and TRBJ2-7; unclear D gene. There are 11 residues in the CDR3. The germline V gene has CDR1 SNHLY and CDR2 FYNNEI. The germline V and J ends were trimmed by 2 bases and 3 bases, with 2 bases remaining between them. The CDR3 protein is CASSEIYEQYF. The CDR3 DNA reads TGTGCCAGCAGTGAAATCTACGAGCAGTACTTC.

The V gene is TRBV6-1, the J gene TRBJ1-5; D is possibly TRBD1 (5 bases). The CDR3 sequence is 13 residues long. V lost 8 bases and J lost 4, with 12 bases in between. Germline V CDR1 and CDR2: MNHNS, SASEGT. CDR3 DNA: TGTGCCAGCCAGGGCGGAGGAAATCAGCCCCAGCATTTT. It codes for CASQGGGNQPQHF.

V gene TRBV2 combines with J gene TRBJ2-7; 9 nucleotides agree with TRBD1. The V segment lost 3 bases and the J segment 7 bases; nucleotides outside the gene matches: 4. Germline V gives CDR1 SNHLY, CDR2 FYNNEI. The CDR3 sequence is 13 residues long. The CDR3 is CASSDTGGGEQYF. Here the CDR3 DNA reads TGTGCCAGCAGTGACACAGGGGGCGGGGAGCAGTACTTC.

The rearrangement links TRBV7-2 to TRBJ2-3, with 11 bases lining up with TRBD2. The CDR3 sequence is 17 residues long. The germline V gene has CDR1 SGHTA and CDR2 FQGNSA. The trim removed 0 bases at V and 3 bases at J, leaving 5 bases unmatched. CDR3 region: CASSLAPSGGRTDTQYF. The CDR3 region has the DNA TGTGCCAGCAGCTTAGCGCCTAGCGGGGGGCGAACAGATACGCAGTATTTT.

The chain has TRBV10-3 and TRBJ1-1, with D possibly matching TRBD1 (5 bases). V lost 4 bases and J 3 bases, leaving 6 bases between the germline ends. The CDR3 has 12 residues. Per the germline V gene, CDR1 is ENHRY and CDR2 is SYGVKD. The CDR3 DNA follows: TGTGCCATCAGTGTGGGGGACACTGAAGCTTTCTTT. As protein: CAISVGDTEAFF.

The chain combines TRBV20-1 with TRBJ2-1, with D maybe TRBD2 (6 bases). The CDR3 loop spans 12 amino acids. Deletions cut 3 bases from V and 9 bases from J, with 12 bases between. The V gene's germline CDR1 is DFQATT and CDR2 SNEGSKA (reference sequence). This CDR3 reads CSASGSRGEQFF. CDR3 sequence (DNA): TGCAGTGCTAGCGGGAGTAGAGGTGAGCAGTTCTTC.

A few counts support this clonotype. The gene calls are TRBV12-3 or TRBV12-4 and TRBJ1-6; TRBD1 aligns across 7 bases. Losses at the gene ends were 4 bases for V and 6 bases for J; bases not matched to a gene: 9. The CDR3 sequence is 16 residues long. DNA of the CDR3: TGTGCCAGCAGTTCCCTCGGCGACAGGGTTAATTCACCCCTCCACTTT. Its protein product is CASSSLGDRVNSPLHF.

The rearrangement joins TRBV15 to TRBJ2-5; D is ambiguous. Germline V gives CDR1 LNHNV, CDR2 YYDKDF (reference sequence). This CDR3 is built from 13 residues. V was pared by 0 bases and J by 5 bases, with 7 bases between. The DNA of the CDR3 is TGTGCCACCAGCAGAGATAATGGGGAGACCCAGTACTTC. Its translation is CATSRDNGETQYF.

The chain recombines TRBV11-1 with TRBJ2-7; 10 nucleotides match TRBD1. V gave up 2 bases and J gave up 5 bases; unmatched junction bases: 9. The CDR3 length is 16 residues. In germline, CDR1 is SGHAT, CDR2 FQDESV (reference sequence). The CDR3 is CASSLRGQGLNDEQYF. The CDR3, as DNA: TGTGCCAGCAGCTTAAGGGGACAGGGGTTGAACGACGAGCAGTACTTC.

CDR3 loop: CASSQALAGSYEQYF. The CDR3 nucleotides are TGCGCCAGCAGCCAAGCCCTAGCGGGGTCCTACGAGCAGTACTTC. This sequence joins TRBV4-1 and TRBJ2-7; 9 nucleotides match TRBD2. Germline trimming cut 1 base from V and 1 base from J; bases unmatched to any gene: 2. The CDR3 contains 15 residues. Germline lookup yields CDR1 MGHRA and CDR2 YSYEKL.

CDR3 loop: CAMGLNGYEQYF. DNA of the CDR3: TGTGCCATGGGGCTCAACGGCTACGAGCAGTACTTC. The chain links TRBV10-3 to TRBJ2-7; a possible D gene is TRBD1 (5 bases). Trimming left V 9 bases short and J 3 bases short, with 12 bases between. This CDR3 is built from 12 residues. Germline V gives CDR1 ENHRY, CDR2 SYGVKD.

A note on this clonotype: The junction departs from the called germline gene at one end, perhaps through a read error. The chain carries TRBV11-3 and TRBJ2-3, with 11 positions matching TRBD2. Germline V gene data show CDR1 as SGHNT and CDR2 as YENEEA. This CDR3 comprises 12 residues. CDR3 sequence (DNA): TGTGCCAGCAGCTCGGGACTAGCGGAACCCCTTTTT. It encodes CASSSGLAEPLF.

The genes are TRBV13 and TRBJ1-2; 11 bases match TRBD1. CDR1 and CDR2 (germline): PRHDT, FYEKMQ (reference sequence). The CDR3 consists of 15 residues. J was trimmed by 8 bases and V by 7 bases; bases with no gene match: 12. CDR3 sequence reads: CASTVGQGADKGYTF. The CDR3 coding sequence is TGTGCCAGCACCGTAGGACAGGGGGCTGACAAGGGCTACACCTTC.

This clonotype has just one count. This sequence joins TRBV11-1 and TRBJ2-5; D not resolved. CDR3 length equals 13 residues. Deletions cut 1 base from V and 6 bases from J, with 9 bases between. Germline CDR1 and CDR2: SGHAT and FQDESV (reference sequence). The CDR3 region has the DNA TGTGCCAGCAGCTTAGGGGTTCTGCAGACCCAGTACTTC. Protein sequence: CASSLGVLQTQYF.

The chain combines TRBV6-2 or TRBV6-3 with TRBJ1-1; 8 nucleotides match TRBD1. CDR1 and CDR2 (germline): MNHEY, SVGEGT. Germline trimming cut 4 bases from V and 6 bases from J; bases unmatched to any gene: 10. This CDR3 has 15 residues. The CDR3: CASSSPTGVASEAFF. CDR3 sequence (DNA): TGTGCCAGCAGTTCACCGACAGGGGTGGCTTCTGAAGCTTTCTTT.

The chain is built from TRBV30 and TRBJ1-1, with no clear D. V lost 1 base, J lost 4 bases, and 7 bases lay in between. The CDR3 totals 12 residues. Germline assignment: CDR1 GTSNPN and CDR2 SVGIG (reference sequence). For the CDR3, the DNA is TGTGCCTGGAGTGCTCCCGGCACTGAAGCTTTCTTT. Residues: CAWSAPGTEAFF. Combining the CDR3 with reference TRBV30 and TRBJ1-1 gives the whole variable domain SQTIHQWPATLVQPVGSPLSLECTVEGTSNPNLYWYRQAAGRGLQLLFYSVGIGQISSEVPQNLSASRPQDRQFILSSKKLLLSDSGFYLCAWSAPGTEAFFGQGTRLTVV.

CDR3 bases: TGTGCCAGCAGAGCACAAGCCTACGAGCAGTACTTC. Translation gives CASRAQAYEQYF. This chain connects TRBV28 to TRBJ2-7, with D unresolved. V was clipped by 6 bases and J by 2 bases, with 8 bases between them. From germline, CDR1 is MDHEN and CDR2 SYDVKM. CDR3 length: 12 amino acids.

The chain is built from TRBV28 and TRBJ2-1; D not certain. Germline V gives CDR1 MDHEN, CDR2 SYDVKM. This CDR3 spans 14 amino acids. The V end lost 2 bases, the J end lost 7 bases, and 12 bases lay between the germline ends. The CDR3, as DNA: TGTGCCAGCAGTTTAGGTGGGCCATGGAATGAGCAGTTCTTC. Protein: CASSLGGPWNEQFF.

J is TRBJ2-3 and V is TRBV10-3, with 7 bases that match TRBD1. This CDR3 spans 14 amino acids. J lost 0 bases, V lost 8 bases, and 5 bases had no gene match. Germline CDR1 ENHRY, CDR2 SYGVKD. In DNA form, the CDR3 reads TGTGCCATCCTGGGACAGTCTAGCACAGATACGCAGTATTTT. Protein sequence: CAILGQSSTDTQYF.

The rearrangement joins TRBV11-1 to TRBJ2-5; D gene unclear. Germline V gene data show CDR1 as SGHAT and CDR2 as FQDESV (reference sequence). V was pared by 5 bases and J by 2 bases, with 9 bases between. This CDR3 contains 13 residues. CDR3 residues: CASSPPGQETQYF. In DNA form, the CDR3 reads TGTGCCAGCAGCCCCCCCGGACAAGAGACCCAGTACTTC.

This clonotype was observed once. The V and J genes are TRBV10-3 and TRBJ1-5; 7 bases agree with TRBD1. The CDR3 runs 14 residues. The germline gives CDR1 ENHRY, CDR2 SYGVKD. Trimming removed 3 bases from V and 7 bases from J; junction bases left unmatched: 6. The CDR3 here is CAISDSGDRQPQHF. The CDR3 coding sequence is TGTGCCATCAGTGATTCGGGGGACAGACAGCCCCAGCATTTT.

V gene TRBV2 combines with J gene TRBJ2-1, with D uncertain. There are 11 residues in the CDR3. Germline V gene data show CDR1 as SNHLY and CDR2 as FYNNEI. V lost 7 bases to trimming and J lost 3 bases, with 4 bases between them. In DNA, the CDR3 is TGTGCCAGCAAGGTCTACAATGAGCAGTTCTTC. Translating gives CASKVYNEQFF.

The chain combines TRBV15 with TRBJ2-2, with D possibly TRBD1 on 6 matching bases. Trimming cost V 3 bases and J 0 bases, with 11 bases left between them. The CDR3 extends over 16 amino acids. Germline lookup yields CDR1 LNHNV and CDR2 YYDKDF (reference sequence). CDR3 residues: CATSRRGGPNTGELFF. Written as DNA, the CDR3 is TGTGCCACCAGCAGGAGAGGGGGTCCGAACACCGGGGAGCTGTTTTTT. Supplemented by reference TRBV15 and TRBJ2-2, the full variable domain reads DAMVIQNPRYQVTQFGKPVTLSCSQTLNHNVMYWYQQKSSQAPKLLFHYYDKDFNNEADTPDNFQSRRPNTSFCFLDIRSPGLGDTAMYLCATSRRGGPNTGELFFGEGSRLTVL.

The V call is TRBV27, the J call TRBJ2-7; the D gene could be TRBD1 or TRBD2 (6 bases each). Trimming left V 6 bases short and J 3 bases short, with 15 bases between. Germline-derived CDR1 and CDR2 are MNHEY and SMNVEV (reference sequence). CDR3 size: 14 residues. The CDR3 nucleotides read TGTGCCAGCAGCCTTTATGGGGGGCTCTACGAGCAGTACTTC. Residues: CASSLYGGLYEQYF.

In this sample, this clonotype turned up once. This chain links TRBV10-3 with TRBJ2-1; no clear D gene. The germline gives CDR1 ENHRY, CDR2 SYGVKD. This CDR3 spans 12 amino acids. With 3 bases removed from V and 4 bases from J, the gap between germline ends came to 4 bases. CDR3 DNA sequence: TGTGCCATCAGTGACGGATACAATGAGCAGTTCTTC. Translated: CAISDGYNEQFF.

The genes are TRBV11-1 and TRBJ2-5; no reliable D call. V lost 4 bases and J 3 bases, leaving 12 bases between the germline ends. The CDR3 is 14 residues long. The germline gives CDR1 SGHAT, CDR2 FQDESV (reference sequence). DNA of the CDR3: TGTGCCAGCAGCTCCGTAGGGTTGGAAGAGACCCAGTACTTC. Its protein product is CASSSVGLEETQYF.

The chain employs TRBV12-2 and TRBJ2-7; the DNA was not used to check the table's D call, TRBD1. TRBV12-2 represents a pseudogene. This CDR3 is built from 13 residues. CDR3 nucleotide sequence: TGTGCAAGTCGCAGCCCCCGCAGGGGTCAGCAGTACTTC. Amino acids: CASRSPRRGQQYF.

This clonotype was observed a handful of times. The V call is TRBV11-1, the J call TRBJ2-7, with D possibly TRBD2 on 6 matching bases. Between the trimmed V and J ends, which lost 5 bases and 3 bases, there was a span of 14 bases. The length of the CDR3 is 14 residues. Looked up from germline, CDR1 is SGHAT and CDR2 is FQDESV (reference sequence). The CDR3 sequence: CASSNPGLSYEQYF. The CDR3, as DNA: TGTGCCAGCAGCAATCCGGGACTCAGCTACGAGCAGTACTTC. Full variable domain (outside the CDR3, taken from reference TRBV11-1 and TRBJ2-7): EAEVAQSPRYKITEKSQAVAFWCDPISGHATLYWYRQILGQGPELLVQFQDESVVDDSQLPKDRFSAERLKGVDSTLKIQPAELGDSAMYLCASSNPGLSYEQYFGPGTRLTVT.

The chain links TRBV29-1 to TRBJ2-5; D tentatively fits TRBD1 or TRBD2 (5 bases each). The CDR3 sequence is 11 residues long. Per germline, CDR1 SQVTM and CDR2 ANQGSEA. Trimming pared 6 bases from V and 1 base from J, leaving 6 bases between. CDR3 bases: TGCAGCGTGGGGACCCAAGAGACCCAGTACTTC. This gives the protein CSVGTQETQYF. Combining the CDR3 with reference TRBV29-1 and TRBJ2-5 gives the whole variable domain SAVISQKPSRDICQRGTSLTIQCQVDSQVTMMFWYRQQPGQSLTLIATANQGSEATYESGFVIDKFPISRPNLTFSTLTVSNMSPEDSSIYLCSVGTQETQYFGPGTRLLVL.

The chain combines TRBV4-1 with TRBJ2-7; D is ambiguous. CDR1 and CDR2 from the germline V gene are MGHRA and YSYEKL. The CDR3 sequence is 13 residues long. V dropped 0 bases and J dropped 9 bases, with 12 bases sitting between them. CDR3 in amino acids: CASSQDSQRRQYF. CDR3 coding DNA: TGCGCCAGCAGCCAAGATAGCCAGCGTCGGCAGTACTTC.